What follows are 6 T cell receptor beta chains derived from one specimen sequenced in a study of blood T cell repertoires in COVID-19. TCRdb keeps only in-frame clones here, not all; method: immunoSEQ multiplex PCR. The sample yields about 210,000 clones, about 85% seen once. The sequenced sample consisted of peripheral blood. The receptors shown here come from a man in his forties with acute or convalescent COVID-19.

CDR3 protein: CASSQGWDRFNTGELFF. The CDR3 DNA is TGCGCCAGCAGCCAAGGGTGGGACAGGTTTAACACCGGGGAGCTGTTTTTT. This rearrangement joins TRBV4-1 to TRBJ2-2; 8 nucleotides align to TRBD1. With 1 base clipped from V and 2 bases from J, the junction kept 6 bases outside the gene matches. Germline assignment: CDR1 MGHRA and CDR2 YSYEKL. This CDR3 has 17 residues.

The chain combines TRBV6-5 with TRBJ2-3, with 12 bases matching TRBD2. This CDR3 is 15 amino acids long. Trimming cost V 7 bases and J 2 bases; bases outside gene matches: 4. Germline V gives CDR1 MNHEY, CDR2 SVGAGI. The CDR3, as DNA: TGTGCCAGCACGACTAGCGGGAGCAACACAGATACGCAGTATTTT. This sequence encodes CASTTSGSNTDTQYF.

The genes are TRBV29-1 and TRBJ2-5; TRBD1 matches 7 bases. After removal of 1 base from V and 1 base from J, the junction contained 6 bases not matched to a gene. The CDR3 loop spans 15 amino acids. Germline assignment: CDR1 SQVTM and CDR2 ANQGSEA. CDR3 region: CSVEGHRGLQETQYF. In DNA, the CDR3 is TGCAGCGTTGAAGGGCACAGGGGCCTCCAAGAGACCCAGTACTTC.

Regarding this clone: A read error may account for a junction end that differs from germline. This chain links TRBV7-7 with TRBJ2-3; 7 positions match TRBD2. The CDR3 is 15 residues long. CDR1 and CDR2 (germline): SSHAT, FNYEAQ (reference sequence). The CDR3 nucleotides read TGTGCTAGCAGCTTAGGTGGGGGGGGCACAGATACGCAGTATTTT. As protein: CASSLGGGGTDTQYF.

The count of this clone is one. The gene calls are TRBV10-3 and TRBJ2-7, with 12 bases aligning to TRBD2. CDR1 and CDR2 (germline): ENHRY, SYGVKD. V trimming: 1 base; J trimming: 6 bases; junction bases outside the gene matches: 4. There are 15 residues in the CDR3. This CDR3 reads CAISEYLAGGPEQYF. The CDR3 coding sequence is TGTGCCATCAGTGAGTACCTAGCGGGAGGGCCCGAGCAGTACTTC.

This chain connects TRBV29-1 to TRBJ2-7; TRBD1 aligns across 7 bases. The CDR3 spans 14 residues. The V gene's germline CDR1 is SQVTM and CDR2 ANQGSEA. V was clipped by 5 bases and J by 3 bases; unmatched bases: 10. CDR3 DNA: TGCAGCGTTACCAGACCGGGACAGCTCTACGAGCAGTACTTC. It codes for CSVTRPGQLYEQYF.